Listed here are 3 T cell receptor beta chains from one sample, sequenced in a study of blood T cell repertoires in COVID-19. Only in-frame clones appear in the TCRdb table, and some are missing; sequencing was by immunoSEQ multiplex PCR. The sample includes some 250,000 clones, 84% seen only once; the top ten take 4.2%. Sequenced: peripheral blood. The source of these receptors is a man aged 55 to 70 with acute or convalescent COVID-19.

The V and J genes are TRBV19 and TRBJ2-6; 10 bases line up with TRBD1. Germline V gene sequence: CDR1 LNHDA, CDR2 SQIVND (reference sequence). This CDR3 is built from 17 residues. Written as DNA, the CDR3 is TGTGCTTGCCGGGACAGGGGACTCTGGGGAGGGGCCAACGTCCTGACTTTC. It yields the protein CACRDRGLWGGANVLTF.

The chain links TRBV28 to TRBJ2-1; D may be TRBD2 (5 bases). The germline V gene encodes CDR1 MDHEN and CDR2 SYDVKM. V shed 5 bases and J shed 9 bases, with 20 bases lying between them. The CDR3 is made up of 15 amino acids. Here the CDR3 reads CASSTGSHPLSEQFF. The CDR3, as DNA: TGTGCCAGCAGTACGGGGTCTCACCCCCTCAGTGAGCAGTTCTTC.

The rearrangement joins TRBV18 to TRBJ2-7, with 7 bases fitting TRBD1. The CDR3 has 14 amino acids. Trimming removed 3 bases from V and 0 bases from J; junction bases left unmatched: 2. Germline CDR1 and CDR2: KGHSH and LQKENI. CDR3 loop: CASSPTGPSYEQYF. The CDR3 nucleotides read TGTGCCAGCTCACCGACAGGGCCCTCCTACGAGCAGTACTTC.